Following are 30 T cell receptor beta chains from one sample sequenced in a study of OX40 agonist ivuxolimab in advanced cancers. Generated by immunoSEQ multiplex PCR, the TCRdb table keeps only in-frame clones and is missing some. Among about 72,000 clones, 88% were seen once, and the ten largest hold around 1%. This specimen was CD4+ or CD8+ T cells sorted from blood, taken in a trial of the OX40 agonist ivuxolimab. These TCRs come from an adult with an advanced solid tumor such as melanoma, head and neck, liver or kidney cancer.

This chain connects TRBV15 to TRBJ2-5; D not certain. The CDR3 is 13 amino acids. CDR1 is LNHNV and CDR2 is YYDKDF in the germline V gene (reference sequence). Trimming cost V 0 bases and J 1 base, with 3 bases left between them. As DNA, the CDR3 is TGTGCCACCAGCAGAGATCGCCAAGAGACCCAGTACTTC. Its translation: CATSRDRQETQYF.

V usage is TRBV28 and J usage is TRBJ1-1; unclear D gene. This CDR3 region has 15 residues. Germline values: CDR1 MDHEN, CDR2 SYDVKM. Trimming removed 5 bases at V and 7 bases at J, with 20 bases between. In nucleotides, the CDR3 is TGTGCCAGCAGTCAGGTTGGTCGGCTTGGGGTTGAAGCTTTCTTT. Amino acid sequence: CASSQVGRLGVEAFF.

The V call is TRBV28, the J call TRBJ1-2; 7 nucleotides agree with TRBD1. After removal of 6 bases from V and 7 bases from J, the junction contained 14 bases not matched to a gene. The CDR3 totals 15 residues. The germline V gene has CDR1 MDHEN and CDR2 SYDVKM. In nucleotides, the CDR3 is TGTGCCAGCAGCCAGGCCTCAACAGGGGCCCTTGGCTACACCTTC. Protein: CASSQASTGALGYTF.

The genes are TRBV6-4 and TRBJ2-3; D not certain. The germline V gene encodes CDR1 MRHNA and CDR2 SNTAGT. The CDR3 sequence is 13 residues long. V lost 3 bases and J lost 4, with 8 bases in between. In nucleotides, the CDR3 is TGTGCCAGCAGTGAACAAACCCCAGATACGCAGTATTTT. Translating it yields CASSEQTPDTQYF.

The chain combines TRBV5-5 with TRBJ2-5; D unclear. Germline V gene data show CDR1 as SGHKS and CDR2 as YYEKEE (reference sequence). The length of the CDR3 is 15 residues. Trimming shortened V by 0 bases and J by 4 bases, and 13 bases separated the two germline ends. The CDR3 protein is CASSLARSGGETQYF. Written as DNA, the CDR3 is TGTGCCAGCAGCTTGGCGAGGAGTGGCGGAGAGACCCAGTACTTC.

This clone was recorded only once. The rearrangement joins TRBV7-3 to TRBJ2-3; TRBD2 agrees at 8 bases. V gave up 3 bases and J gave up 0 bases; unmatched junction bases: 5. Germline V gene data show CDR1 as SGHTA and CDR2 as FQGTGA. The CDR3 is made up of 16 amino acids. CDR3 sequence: CASSFPLAGSTDTQYF. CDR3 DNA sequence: TGTGCCAGCAGCTTCCCCCTAGCGGGTAGCACAGATACGCAGTATTTT.

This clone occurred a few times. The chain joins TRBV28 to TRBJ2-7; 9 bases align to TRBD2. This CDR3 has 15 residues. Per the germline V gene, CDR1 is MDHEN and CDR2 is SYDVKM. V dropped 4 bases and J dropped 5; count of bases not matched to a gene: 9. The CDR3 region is CASSSPIAGADEQYF. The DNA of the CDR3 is TGTGCCAGCAGTTCTCCTATAGCGGGAGCAGACGAGCAGTACTTC.

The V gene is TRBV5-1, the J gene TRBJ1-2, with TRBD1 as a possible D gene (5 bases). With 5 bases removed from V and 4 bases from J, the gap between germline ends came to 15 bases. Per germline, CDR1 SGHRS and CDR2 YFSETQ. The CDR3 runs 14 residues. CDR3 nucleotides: TGCGCCAGCAGGGTCGGGACGACAAGCTATGGCTACACCTTC. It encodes CASRVGTTSYGYTF.

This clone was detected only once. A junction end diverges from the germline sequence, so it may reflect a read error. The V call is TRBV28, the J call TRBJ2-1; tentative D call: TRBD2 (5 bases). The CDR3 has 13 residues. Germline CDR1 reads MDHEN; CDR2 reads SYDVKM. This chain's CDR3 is CASSLGVSGLELF. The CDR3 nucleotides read TGTGCCAGCAGTTTGGGCGTCTCGGGGTTGGAGCTCTTC.

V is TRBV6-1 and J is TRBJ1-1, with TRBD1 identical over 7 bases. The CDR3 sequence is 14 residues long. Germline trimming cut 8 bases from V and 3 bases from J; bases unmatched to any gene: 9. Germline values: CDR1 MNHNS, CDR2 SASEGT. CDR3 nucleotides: TGTGCCAGCGTCGGGACAGCGGGACACACTGAAGCTTTCTTT. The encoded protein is CASVGTAGHTEAFF.

This CDR3 is CASSLGLAGDQDTQYF. The CDR3 region has the DNA TGTGCCAGCAGCTTGGGGCTAGCGGGAGACCAAGATACGCAGTATTTT. The chain carries TRBV11-1 and TRBJ2-3, with 10 bases identical to TRBD2. CDR3 length equals 16 residues. Germline V gene lookup returns CDR1 SGHAT and CDR2 FQDESV (reference sequence). Trimming took 3 bases from V and 5 from J; bases not matched to a gene: 8.

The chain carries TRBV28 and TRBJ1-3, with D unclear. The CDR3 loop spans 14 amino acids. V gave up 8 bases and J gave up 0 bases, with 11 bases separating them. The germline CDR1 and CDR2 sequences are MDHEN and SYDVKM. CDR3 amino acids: CASGRESSGNTIYF. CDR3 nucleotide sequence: TGTGCCAGCGGCAGAGAGAGCTCTGGAAACACCATATATTTT. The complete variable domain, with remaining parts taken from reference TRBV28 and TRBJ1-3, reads DVKVTQSSRYLVKRTGEKVFLECVQDMDHENMFWYRQDPGLGLRLIYFSYDVKMKEKGDIPEGYSVSREKKERFSLILESASTNQTSMYLCASGRESSGNTIYFGEGSWLTVV.

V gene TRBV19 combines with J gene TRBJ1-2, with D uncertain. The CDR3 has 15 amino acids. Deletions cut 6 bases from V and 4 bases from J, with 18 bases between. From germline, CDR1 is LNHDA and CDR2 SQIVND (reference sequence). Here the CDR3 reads CASRRRERDFYGYTF. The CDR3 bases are TGTGCCAGTAGGAGGAGAGAAAGGGATTTCTATGGCTACACCTTC.

The CDR3: CASSAGAGGSRNEQFF. The DNA for the CDR3 is TGTGCCAGCAGCGCTGGAGCGGGAGGGTCGAGAAATGAGCAGTTCTTC. V and J are TRBV5-4 and TRBJ2-1, with 10 nucleotides matching TRBD2. V trimming: 4 bases; J trimming: 7 bases; junction bases outside the gene matches: 11. The germline CDR1 and CDR2 sequences are SGHNT and YYREEE (reference sequence). This CDR3 has 16 amino acids.

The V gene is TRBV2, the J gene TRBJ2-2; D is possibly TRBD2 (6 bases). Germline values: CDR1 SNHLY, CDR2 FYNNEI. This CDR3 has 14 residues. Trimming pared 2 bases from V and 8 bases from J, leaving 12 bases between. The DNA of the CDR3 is TGTGCCAGCAGTGAAAGGACACTAGCTGGGGAGCTGTTTTTT. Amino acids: CASSERTLAGELFF. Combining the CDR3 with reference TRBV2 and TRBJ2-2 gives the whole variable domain EPEVTQTPSHQVTQMGQEVILRCVPISNHLYFYWYRQILGQKVEFLVSFYNNEISEKSEIFDDQFSVERPDGSNFTLKIRSTKLEDSAMYFCASSERTLAGELFFGEGSRLTVL.

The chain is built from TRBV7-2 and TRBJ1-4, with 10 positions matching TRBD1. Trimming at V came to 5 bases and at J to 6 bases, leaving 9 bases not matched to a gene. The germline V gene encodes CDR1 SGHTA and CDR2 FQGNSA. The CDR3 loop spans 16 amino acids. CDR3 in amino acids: CASSLTGGEGYEKLFF. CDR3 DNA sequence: TGTGCCAGCAGCCTGACAGGGGGCGAGGGGTATGAAAAACTGTTTTTT. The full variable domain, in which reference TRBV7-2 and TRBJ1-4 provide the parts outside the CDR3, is GAGVSQSPSNKVTEKGKDVELRCDPISGHTALYWYRQSLGQGLEFLIYFQGNSAPDKSGLPSDRFSAERTGGSVSTLTIQRTQQEDSAVYLCASSLTGGEGYEKLFFGSGTQLSVL.

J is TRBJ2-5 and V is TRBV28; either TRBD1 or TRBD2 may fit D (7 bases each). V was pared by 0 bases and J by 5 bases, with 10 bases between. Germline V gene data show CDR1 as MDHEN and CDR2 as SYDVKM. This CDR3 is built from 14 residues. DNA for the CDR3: TGTGCCAGCAGTTTATGGGGAGGGGGCGAGACCCAGTACTTC. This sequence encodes CASSLWGGGETQYF.

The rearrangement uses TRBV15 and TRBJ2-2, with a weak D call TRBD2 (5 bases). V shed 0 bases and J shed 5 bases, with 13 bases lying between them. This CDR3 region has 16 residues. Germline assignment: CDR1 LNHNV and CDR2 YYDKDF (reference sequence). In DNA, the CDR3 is TGTGCCACCAGCAGAGATACAGCGGTAGGGACCGGGGAGCTGTTTTTT. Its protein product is CATSRDTAVGTGELFF.

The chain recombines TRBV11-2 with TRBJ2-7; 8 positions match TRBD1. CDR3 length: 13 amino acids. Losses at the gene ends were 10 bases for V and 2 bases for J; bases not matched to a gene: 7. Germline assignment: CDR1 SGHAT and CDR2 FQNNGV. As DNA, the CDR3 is TGTGCCACCGGCCCAGGGGGCCCCTACGAGCAGTACTTC. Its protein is CATGPGGPYEQYF.

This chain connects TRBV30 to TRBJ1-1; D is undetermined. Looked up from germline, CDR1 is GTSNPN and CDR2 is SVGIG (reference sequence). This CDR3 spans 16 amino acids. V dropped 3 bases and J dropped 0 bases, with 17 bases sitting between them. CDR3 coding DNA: TGTGCCTGGAGACCCCGCTCAGGCGGCATGAACACTGAAGCTTTCTTT. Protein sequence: CAWRPRSGGMNTEAFF.

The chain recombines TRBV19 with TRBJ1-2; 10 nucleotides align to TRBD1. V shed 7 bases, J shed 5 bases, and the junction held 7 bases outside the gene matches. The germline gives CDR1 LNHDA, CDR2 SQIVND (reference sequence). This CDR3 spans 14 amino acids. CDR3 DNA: TGTGCCAGTAACCCGGGACAGGGGAAGTATGGCTACACCTTC. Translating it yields CASNPGQGKYGYTF.

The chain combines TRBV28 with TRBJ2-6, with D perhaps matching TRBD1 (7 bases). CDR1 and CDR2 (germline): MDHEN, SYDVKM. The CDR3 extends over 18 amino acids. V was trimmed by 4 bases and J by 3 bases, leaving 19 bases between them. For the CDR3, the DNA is TGTGCCAGCAGTTCTGCGACAGGGACTTTAGGTGGGGCCAACGTCCTGACTTTC. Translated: CASSSATGTLGGANVLTF.

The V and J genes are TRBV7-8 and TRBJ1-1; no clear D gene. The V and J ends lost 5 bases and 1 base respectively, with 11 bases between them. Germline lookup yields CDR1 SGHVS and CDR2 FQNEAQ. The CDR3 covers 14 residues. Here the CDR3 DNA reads TGTGCCAGCAGCCCCCGAGGCAGGAACACTGAAGCTTTCTTT. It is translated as CASSPRGRNTEAFF. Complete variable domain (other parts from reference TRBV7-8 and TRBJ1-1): GAGVSQSPRYKVAKRGQDVALRCDPISGHVSLFWYQQALGQGPEFLTYFQNEAQLDKSGLPSDRFFAERPEGSVSTLKIQRTQQEDSAVYLCASSPRGRNTEAFFGQGTRLTVV.

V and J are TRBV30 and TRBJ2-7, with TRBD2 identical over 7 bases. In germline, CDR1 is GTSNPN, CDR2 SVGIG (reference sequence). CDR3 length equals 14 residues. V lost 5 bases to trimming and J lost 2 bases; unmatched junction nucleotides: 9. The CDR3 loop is CAWRWASGTYEQYF. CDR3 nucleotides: TGTGCCTGGCGTTGGGCTAGCGGAACCTACGAGCAGTACTTC.

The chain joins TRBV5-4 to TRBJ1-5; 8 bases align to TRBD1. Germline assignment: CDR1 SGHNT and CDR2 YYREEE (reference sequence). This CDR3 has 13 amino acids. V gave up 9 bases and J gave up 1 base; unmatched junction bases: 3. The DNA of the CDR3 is TGTGCCATCAGGACAGGGAGCAATCAGCCCCAGCATTTT. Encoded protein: CAIRTGSNQPQHF.

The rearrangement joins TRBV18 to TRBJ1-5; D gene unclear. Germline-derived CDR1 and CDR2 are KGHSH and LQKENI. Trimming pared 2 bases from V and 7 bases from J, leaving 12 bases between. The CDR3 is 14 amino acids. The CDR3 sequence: CASSPLAGEQPQHF. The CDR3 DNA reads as TGTGCCAGCTCACCATTGGCCGGGGAACAGCCCCAGCATTTT.

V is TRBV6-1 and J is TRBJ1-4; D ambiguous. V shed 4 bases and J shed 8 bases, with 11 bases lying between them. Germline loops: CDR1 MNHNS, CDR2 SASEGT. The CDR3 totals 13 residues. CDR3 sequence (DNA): TGTGCCAGCAGTGCGGAAAGGAGGGAAAAACTGTTTTTT. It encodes CASSAERREKLFF.

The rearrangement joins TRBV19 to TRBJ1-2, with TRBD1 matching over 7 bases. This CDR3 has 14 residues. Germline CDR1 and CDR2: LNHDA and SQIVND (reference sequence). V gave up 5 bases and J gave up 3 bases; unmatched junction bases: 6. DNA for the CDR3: TGTGCCAGTAGTGACCAAGGGACAGACTATGGCTACACCTTC. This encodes CASSDQGTDYGYTF.

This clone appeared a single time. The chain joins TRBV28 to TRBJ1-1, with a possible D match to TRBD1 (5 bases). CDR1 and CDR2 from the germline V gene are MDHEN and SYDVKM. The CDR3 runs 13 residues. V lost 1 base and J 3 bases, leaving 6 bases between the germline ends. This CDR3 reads CASSLLGDTEAFF. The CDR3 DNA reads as TGTGCCAGCAGTTTATTGGGGGACACTGAAGCTTTCTTT.

The chain's CDR3 is CASSASGTGVRQYF. CDR3 bases: TGTGCCAGCAGCGCATCCGGGACAGGGGTTAGGCAGTACTTC. The chain uses TRBV9 and TRBJ2-7; 10 bases match TRBD1. The CDR3 has 14 residues. The J segment lost 9 bases and the V segment lost 3 bases, leaving 9 bases of the junction unmatched. Looked up from germline, CDR1 is SGDLS and CDR2 is YYNGEE. Drawing the rest from reference TRBV9 and TRBJ2-7, the complete variable domain is DSGVTQTPKHLITATGQRVTLRCSPRSGDLSVYWYQQSLDQGLQFLIQYYNGEERAKGNILERFSAQQFPDLHSELNLSSLELGDSALYFCASSASGTGVRQYFGPGTRLTVT.